The T cell receptor beta chain described here comes from a study of blood T cell repertoires in COVID-19. Using immunoSEQ multiplex PCR, the repertoire was profiled, and TCRdb retains in-frame clones only, with some absent. The data contain approximately 34,000 clones, over 75% of them singletons. The germline gives CDR1 SGHAT, CDR2 FQNNGV. The V gene lost 4 bases and the J gene lost 1 base, with 8 bases spanning the gap. This CDR3 region has 15 residues. V and J are TRBV11-2 and TRBJ2-6, with no clear D. The receptor was derived from a man aged 65-85 years with COVID-19, enrolled during active disease. The sequencing sample was made of peripheral blood. The CDR3 DNA reads TGTGCCAGCAGCTCCCCCCGGTCTGGGGCCAACGTCCTGACTTTC. Amino acid sequence: CASSSPRSGANVLTF.